What follows describes a single T cell receptor beta chain. Which antigen it targets is not known. The record has no base qualities; no much larger clone is one base away. V is pared back by 6 bases and J by 10 bases, with 13 bases lying between the germline termini. CDR1 and CDR2 are drawn from the germline V gene (reference sequence): DFQATT, SNEGSKA. Reading from cysteine to phenylalanine, the CDR3 counts 11 amino acids. The only DNA kept is the CDR3, 33 bases in frame from the first base. The CDR3 regions of human TCRbeta chains were analyzed by immunosequencing. The paper's data handling went like this. Repertoire TCRs were checked for matches against a reference library of SARS-CoV-2-specific TCRs that had been generated using the MIRA antigen-specificity platform. Breadth was defined as the fraction of unique TCRs that were SARS-CoV-2-associated, and depth was defined as the fraction of total T cells that were SARS-CoV-2-associated. Using the MIRA data, each spike-specific TCR was mapped to the spike region that the TCR reacts to and placed in a CD4 or CD8 class. Log10-transformed breadth and depth values were compared by one-way ANOVA with Sidak's multiple comparisons tests. Not all clones reach the TCRdb copy of this immuneACCESS table, which keeps in-frame sequences only. Checked studies attribute under half of the gap to unresolved V genes and leave the rest unexplained. V and J calls and clone size are copied from that table; D and trimming were computed from the DNA. The sample yields approximately 90,000 clones; more than 75% were counted once. The top ten clonotypes cover about 3% of the sample.

This entry comes from a study of T cell responses to AZD1222 COVID-19 vaccine (dated by TCRdb to the early 2020s). In terms of the full investigation: AZD1222 recipients whose second dose came at about 4 weeks and those whose second dose came at about 12 weeks were combined into one group, since spike-specific TCR depth and breadth did not differ between the two schedules. TCR sequencing covered roughly 230 trial participants: 200 to 220 given two doses of AZD1222 and 26 given two doses of MenACWY control vaccine. Trial participants were enrolled by age into 18-55, 56-69 and 70-plus year subgroups, with about 150, 28 and 57 TCR-sequenced participants respectively. Summary of the overall study and its limitations: A significant rise in spike-specific TCR breadth and depth was observed after two AZD1222 doses relative to day 0 and relative to MenACWY recipients. Participants were mostly white British, with more females than males. The authors suggested clonal diversity may have been underestimated. Because no samples from the day 14 peak response were available, repertoires could be characterized only after the peak T cell response. Conclusions about previously exposed vaccinees are limited, since just six AZD1222 recipients were seropositive for SARS-CoV-2 at baseline. Reportedly, close to half of the unique spike-specific TCRs recognized epitopes lying outside the regions that are mutated in the B.1.351 and B.1.1.7 variants. The vaccine-associated CD4 TCRs covered the entire spike protein, and the dominant responses fell in regions 160-218 and 743-854. The 56-69-year group was small, and its depth increase did not reach significance, likely because of low power.

The sample's time point label is to be understood as: baseline before first vaccination. Samples from vaccinated people were obtained from the UK trials COV001 and COV002, which included a single-blind randomized controlled phase 2/3 trial of AZD1222 (ChAdOx1 nCoV-19) in healthy adults. For TCRbeta chain sequencing, PBMC samples from trial participants were taken at day 0 and at day 28 after the second dose. The receptor was isolated from an adult in good health. The chain joins TRBV20-1 to TRBJ1-5; a confident D gene designation cannot be given. Sequencing was performed on peripheral blood, taken on day 0 of AZD1222 vaccination. The bases are TGCAGTGCCGCGGCGCGTACACCCCAGCATTTT. Translation gives CSAAARTPQHF.